This TCR beta chain was identified in a study of cytomegalovirus exposure and HLA in healthy donors. The donors were part of the validation cohort of around 110 subjects. That cohort was separate from the first cohort, which comprised 500 to 700 subjects. Remarks on this clone: What it recognizes is unknown.

Sequencing used immunoSEQ multiplex PCR; TCRdb keeps in-frame clones, though not all of them. The sample has fewer than 60,000 clones, about 88% seen once. Study conclusions and caveats: The classifier reportedly diagnosed cytomegalovirus status with high specificity and sensitivity. Some TCR beta chains (roughly 150 of them) were listed as cytomegalovirus-associated.

Germline V gene sequence: CDR1 KGHSH, CDR2 LQKENI. The CDR3 has 13 amino acids. The ends lost 2 bases at V and 6 bases at J; junction bases unmatched: 2. The sequence was obtained from a woman under 30 in good health and CMV-seronegative. The specimen sequenced was PBMCs. V gene TRBV18 combines with J gene TRBJ1-2; 8 bases line up with TRBD1. The DNA for the CDR3 is TGTGCCAGCTCACCAGACAGGGGCAATGGCTACACCTTC. It specifies CASSPDRGNGYTF. Together with reference TRBV18 and TRBJ1-2, the CDR3 gives the full variable domain: NAGVMQNPRHLVRRRGQEARLRCSPMKGHSHVYWYRQLPEEGLKFMVYLQKENIIDESGMPKERFSAEFPKEGPSILRIQQVVRGDSAAYFCASSPDRGNGYTFGSGTRLTVV.